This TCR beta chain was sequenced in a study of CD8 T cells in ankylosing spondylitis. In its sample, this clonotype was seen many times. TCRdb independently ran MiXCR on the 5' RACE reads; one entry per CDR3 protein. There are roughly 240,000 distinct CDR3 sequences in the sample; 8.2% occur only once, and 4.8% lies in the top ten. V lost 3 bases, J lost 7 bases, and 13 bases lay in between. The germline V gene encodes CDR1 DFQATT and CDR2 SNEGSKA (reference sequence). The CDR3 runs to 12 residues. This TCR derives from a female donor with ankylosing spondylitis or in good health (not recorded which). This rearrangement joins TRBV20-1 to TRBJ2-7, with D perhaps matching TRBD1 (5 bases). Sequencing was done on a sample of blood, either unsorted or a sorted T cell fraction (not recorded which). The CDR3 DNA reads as TGCAGTGCTAGGACAGCTAGGCGGGAGCAGTACTTC. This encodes CSARTARREQYF.